Each of the 2 T cell receptor beta chains below was sequenced from the same sample in a study of CD8+CD57+ T cells in acquired aplastic anemia. CDR3 and TCR beta VDJ profiling relied on a genomic DNA template. TCRdb recomputed calls from the reads with MiXCR, one row per CDR3 protein. The sample includes about 180,000 distinct CDR3 sequences, roughly 60% of them seen just once. Sequenced patients had shown CD8+CD57+ cell expansion by flow cytometry. Sample: sorted CD4+, CD8+, or CD8+CD57+ T cells (not recorded which) from PBMCs. The receptors shown here come from a human donor with aplastic anemia.

V gene TRBV29-1 combines with J gene TRBJ2-1; D is ambiguous. The CDR3 has 12 residues. CDR1 is SQVTM, CDR2 ANQGSEA, per germline. Trimming took 5 bases from V and 3 from J, leaving 8 bases between them. The CDR3 region is CSVLFNYNEQFF. CDR3 nucleotides: TGCAGCGTTTTGTTCAACTACAATGAGCAGTTCTTC.

V gene TRBV25-1 combines with J gene TRBJ1-4; possibly TRBD1 for D (5 bases). Trimming shortened V by 8 bases and J by 5 bases, and 18 bases separated the two germline ends. Germline loops: CDR1 MGHDK, CDR2 SYGVNS. The CDR3 runs to 15 residues. The CDR3 nucleotides are TGTGCCAGCCGGCCGTGGGGGGGAGGAAATGAAAAACTGTTTTTT. It codes for CASRPWGGGNEKLFF. Based on the CDR3 plus reference TRBV25-1 and TRBJ1-4, the full variable domain is EADIYQTPRYLVIGTGKKITLECSQTMGHDKMYWYQQDPGMELHLIHYSYGVNSTEKGDLSSESTVSRIRTEHFPLTLESARPSHTSQYLCASRPWGGGNEKLFFGSGTQLSVL.